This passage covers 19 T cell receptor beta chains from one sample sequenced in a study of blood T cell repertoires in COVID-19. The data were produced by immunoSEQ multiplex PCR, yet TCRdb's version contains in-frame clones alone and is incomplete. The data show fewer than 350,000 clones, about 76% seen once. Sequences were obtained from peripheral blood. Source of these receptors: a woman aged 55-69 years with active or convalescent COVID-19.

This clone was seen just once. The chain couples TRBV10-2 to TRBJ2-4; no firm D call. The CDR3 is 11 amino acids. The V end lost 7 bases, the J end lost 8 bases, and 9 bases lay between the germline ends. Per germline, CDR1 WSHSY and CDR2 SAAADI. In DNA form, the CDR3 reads TGCGCCAGCACGAACGGTGACATTCAGTACTTC. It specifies CASTNGDIQYF.

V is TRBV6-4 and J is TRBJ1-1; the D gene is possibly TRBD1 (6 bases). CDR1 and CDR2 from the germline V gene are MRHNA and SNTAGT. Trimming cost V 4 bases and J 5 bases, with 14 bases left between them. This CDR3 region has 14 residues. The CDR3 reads CASSAQGFGTEAFF. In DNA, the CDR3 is TGTGCCAGCAGTGCACAGGGTTTCGGGACTGAAGCTTTCTTT.

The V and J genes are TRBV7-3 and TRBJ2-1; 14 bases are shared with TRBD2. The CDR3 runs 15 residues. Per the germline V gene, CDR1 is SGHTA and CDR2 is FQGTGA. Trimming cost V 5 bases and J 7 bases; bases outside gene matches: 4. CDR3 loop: CASSRLAGGPNEQFF. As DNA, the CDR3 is TGTGCCAGCAGCCGACTAGCGGGGGGGCCGAATGAGCAGTTCTTC.

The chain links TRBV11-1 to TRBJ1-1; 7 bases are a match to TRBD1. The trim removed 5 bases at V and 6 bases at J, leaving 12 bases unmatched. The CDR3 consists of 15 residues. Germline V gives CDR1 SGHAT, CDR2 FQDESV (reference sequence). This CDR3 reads CASSAPGQLWPEAFF. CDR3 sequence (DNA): TGTGCCAGCAGCGCTCCGGGACAGCTTTGGCCTGAAGCTTTCTTT.

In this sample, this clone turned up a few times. This CDR3 reads CASSSPGPGQPQHF. The CDR3 DNA follows: TGTGCCAGCAGCTCACCCGGACCGGGGCAGCCCCAGCATTTT. The chain is built from TRBV7-9 and TRBJ1-5; D is unresolved. In germline, CDR1 is SEHNR, CDR2 FQNEAQ (reference sequence). The length of the CDR3 is 14 residues. Trimming stripped 4 bases from V and 7 bases from J, with 14 bases between.

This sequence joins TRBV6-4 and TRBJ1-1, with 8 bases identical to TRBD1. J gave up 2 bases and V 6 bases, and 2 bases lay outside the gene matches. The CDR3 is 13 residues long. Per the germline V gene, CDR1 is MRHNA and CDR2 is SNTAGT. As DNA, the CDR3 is TGTGCCAGCAGGGGACAGGTCAACACTGAAGCTTTCTTT. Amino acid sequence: CASRGQVNTEAFF.

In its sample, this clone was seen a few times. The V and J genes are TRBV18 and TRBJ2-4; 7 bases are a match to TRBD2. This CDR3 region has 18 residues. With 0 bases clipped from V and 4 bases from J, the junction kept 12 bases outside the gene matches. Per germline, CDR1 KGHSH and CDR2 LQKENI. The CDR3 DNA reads TGTGCCAGCTCACCACCATCCAGCGGGGCACTACTTAAAAACATTCAGTACTTC. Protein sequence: CASSPPSSGALLKNIQYF.

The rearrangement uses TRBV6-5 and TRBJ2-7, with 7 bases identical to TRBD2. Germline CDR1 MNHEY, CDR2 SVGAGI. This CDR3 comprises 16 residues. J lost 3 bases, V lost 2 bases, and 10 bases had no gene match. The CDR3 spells CASSYAGGSPLYEQYF. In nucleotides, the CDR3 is TGTGCCAGCAGTTACGCCGGGGGGAGCCCACTCTACGAGCAGTACTTC.

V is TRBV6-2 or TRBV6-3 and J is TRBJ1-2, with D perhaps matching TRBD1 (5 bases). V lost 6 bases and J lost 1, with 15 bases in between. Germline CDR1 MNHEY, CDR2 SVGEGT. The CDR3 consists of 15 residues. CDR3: CASSPPDTHNYGYTF. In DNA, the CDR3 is TGTGCCAGCAGCCCCCCGGACACCCATAACTATGGCTACACCTTC.

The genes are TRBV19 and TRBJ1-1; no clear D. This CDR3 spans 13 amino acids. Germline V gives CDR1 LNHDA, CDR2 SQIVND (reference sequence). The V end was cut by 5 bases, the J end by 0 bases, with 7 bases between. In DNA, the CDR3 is TGTGCCAGTAGTCCCTCAGTGAACACTGAAGCTTTCTTT. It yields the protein CASSPSVNTEAFF.

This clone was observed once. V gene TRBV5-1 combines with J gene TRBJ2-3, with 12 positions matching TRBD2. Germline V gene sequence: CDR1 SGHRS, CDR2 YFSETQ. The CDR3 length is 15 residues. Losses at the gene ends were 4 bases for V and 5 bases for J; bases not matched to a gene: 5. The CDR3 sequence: CASSLPSGGGDTQYF. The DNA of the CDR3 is TGCGCCAGCAGCCTACCTAGCGGGGGGGGAGATACGCAGTATTTT.

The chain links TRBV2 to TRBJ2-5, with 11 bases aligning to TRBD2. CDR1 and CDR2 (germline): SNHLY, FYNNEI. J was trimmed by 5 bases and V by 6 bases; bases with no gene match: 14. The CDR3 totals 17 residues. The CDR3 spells CASRDHLAGGHGETQYF. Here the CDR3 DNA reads TGTGCCAGCAGAGACCACCTAGCGGGGGGCCACGGGGAGACCCAGTACTTC.

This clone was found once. CDR3 in amino acids: CASSEQGGMGQPQHF. For the CDR3, the DNA is TGTGCCAGCAGTGAACAGGGCGGGATGGGTCAGCCCCAGCATTTT. This chain links TRBV2 with TRBJ1-5; perhaps TRBD1 as D (5 bases). The CDR3 is 15 residues long. The V gene's germline CDR1 is SNHLY and CDR2 FYNNEI. V gave up 2 bases and J gave up 6 bases, with 14 bases separating them.

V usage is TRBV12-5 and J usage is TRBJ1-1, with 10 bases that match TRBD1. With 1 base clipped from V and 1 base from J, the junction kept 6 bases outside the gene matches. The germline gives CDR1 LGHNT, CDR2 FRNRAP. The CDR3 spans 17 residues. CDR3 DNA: TGTGCTAGTGGTTTGGGGGGACAGGGGCCTTCGAACACTGAAGCTTTCTTT. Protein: CASGLGGQGPSNTEAFF.

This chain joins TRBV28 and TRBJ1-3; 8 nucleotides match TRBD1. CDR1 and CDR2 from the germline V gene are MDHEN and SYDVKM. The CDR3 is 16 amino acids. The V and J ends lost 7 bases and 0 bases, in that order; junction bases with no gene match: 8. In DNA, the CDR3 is TGTGCCAGCACCCGCTCAGGGGGCCCCTCTGGAAACACCATATATTTT. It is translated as CASTRSGGPSGNTIYF.

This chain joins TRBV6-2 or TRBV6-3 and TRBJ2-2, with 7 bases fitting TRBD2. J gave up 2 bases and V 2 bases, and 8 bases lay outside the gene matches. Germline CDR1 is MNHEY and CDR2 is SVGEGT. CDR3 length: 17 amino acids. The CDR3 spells CASSYVLARTNTGELFF. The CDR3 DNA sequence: TGTGCCAGCAGTTACGTACTAGCGCGGACCAACACCGGGGAGCTGTTTTTT.

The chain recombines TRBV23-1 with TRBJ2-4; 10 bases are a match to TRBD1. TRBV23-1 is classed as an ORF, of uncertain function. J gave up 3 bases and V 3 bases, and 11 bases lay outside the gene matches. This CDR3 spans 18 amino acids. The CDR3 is CASSHKGGTGDFKNIQYF. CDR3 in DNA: TGCGCCAGCAGTCACAAAGGAGGGACAGGGGATTTCAAAAACATTCAGTACTTC.

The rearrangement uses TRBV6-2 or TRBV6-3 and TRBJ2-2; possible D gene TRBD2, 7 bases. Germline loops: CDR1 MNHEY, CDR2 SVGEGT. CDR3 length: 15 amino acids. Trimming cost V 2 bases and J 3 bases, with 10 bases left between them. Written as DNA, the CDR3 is TGTGCCAGCAGTTACGGGGGGGCCGACACCGGGGAGCTGTTTTTT. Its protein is CASSYGGADTGELFF.

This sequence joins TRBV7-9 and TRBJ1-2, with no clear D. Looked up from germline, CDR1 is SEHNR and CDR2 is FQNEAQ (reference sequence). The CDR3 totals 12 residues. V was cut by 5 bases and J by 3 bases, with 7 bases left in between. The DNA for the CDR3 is TGTGCCAGCAGCCGACTTTACTATGGCTACACCTTC. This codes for CASSRLYYGYTF.